Described below is a single T cell receptor beta chain sequence and its context. Its antigen remains unknown. Per germline, CDR1 MNHNS and CDR2 SASEGT. CDR3 length equals 15 residues. With 6 bases removed from V and 3 bases from J, the gap between germline ends came to 14 bases. Each donor who had ophthalmopathy showed moderate-to-severe activity, a CAS of ≥3, a NOSPECS of ≥4, and a duration under 3 months. The authors diagnosed from clinical symptoms, serum thyroxine, TRAb, thyroid ultrasound and orbital computed tomography. The record originates from a study of Graves' ophthalmopathy and Graves' hyperthyroidism. Study background: Peripheral blood sampling preceded any treatment and occurred at initial diagnosis.

Amplifying from RNA transcripts, the study obtained TCR beta CDR3 regions. In the first round, RT-PCR was carried out with HTBI primers, and a multiplex PCR formed the second round. MiXCR, applied by TCRdb to the multiplex PCR reads, yields one record per CDR3 protein. The table lists over 150,000 distinct CDR3 sequences, roughly two fifths of them singletons. Notes on the study in general: Among thyroid clonotypes expanded above 0.001 frequency, most also appeared in blood.

Sequences were obtained from peripheral blood. V gene TRBV6-1 combines with J gene TRBJ2-2; D perhaps matches TRBD1 (5 bases). This receptor was taken from a woman aged 40 to 55 with Graves' ophthalmopathy. The chain's CDR3 is CASSTTERDTGELFF. The CDR3 bases are TGTGCCAGCAGCACGACAGAAAGAGACACCGGGGAGCTGTTTTTT.